The sequence of this T cell receptor beta chain was determined in a study of cytomegalovirus exposure and HLA in healthy donors. PCR used 60 Vbeta primers and 13 Jbeta primers. Assay: immunoSEQ multiplex PCR; the TCRdb copy retains only in-frame clones and omits some. The repertoire holds about 89,000 clones, around 83% seen once, with more than 3% in the top ten. Input material: PBMCs. The sequence came from a female donor in good health and CMV-seropositive.

The CDR3 loop reads CASSSEAAVRNEAFF. Written as DNA, the CDR3 is TGTGCCAGCAGTTCGGAGGCCGCGGTAAGAAATGAAGCTTTCTTT. The J gene is TRBJ1-1, the V gene TRBV27; D is unresolved. This CDR3 contains 15 residues. Per the germline V gene, CDR1 is MNHEY and CDR2 is SMNVEV (reference sequence). V shed 4 bases and J shed 7 bases, with 19 bases lying between them.